The 5 T cell receptor beta chains below come from one sample, sequenced in a study of blood T cell repertoires in COVID-19. Sequencing used immunoSEQ multiplex PCR; TCRdb keeps in-frame clones, though not all of them. The sample yields about 160,000 clones, about nine tenths seen once. Sequencing was done on a sample of PBMCs or T cells enriched from blood (not recorded which). The receptor source for this set is a woman aged 40 to 50 who had been exposed to COVID-19.

This clone was seen only a few times. J is TRBJ2-3 and V is TRBV2, with a possible D match to TRBD2 (5 bases). There are 15 residues in the CDR3. Germline assignment: CDR1 SNHLY and CDR2 FYNNEI. V dropped 2 bases and J dropped 7 bases, with 16 bases sitting between them. CDR3 loop: CASSELRVLGNTQYF. CDR3 nucleotide sequence: TGTGCCAGCAGTGAATTGAGGGTATTGGGGAATACGCAGTATTTT.

The J gene is TRBJ2-7, the V gene TRBV28, with D maybe TRBD1 (5 bases). The CDR3 runs 12 residues. Trimming shortened V by 6 bases and J by 2 bases, and 8 bases separated the two germline ends. Germline CDR1 is MDHEN and CDR2 is SYDVKM. CDR3 DNA: TGTGCCAGCAGGGACATTCCCTACGAGCAGTACTTC. This sequence encodes CASRDIPYEQYF.

V is TRBV7-9 and J is TRBJ2-7; 8 bases are a match to TRBD1. CDR3 length: 19 amino acids. Germline CDR1 and CDR2: SEHNR and FQNEAQ (reference sequence). Germline trimming cut 5 bases from V and 0 bases from J; bases unmatched to any gene: 18. The CDR3 loop reads CASSARSGGPGFDSYEQYF. CDR3 bases: TGTGCCAGCAGCGCGCGTTCAGGGGGCCCCGGTTTTGACTCCTACGAGCAGTACTTC.

The rearrangement uses TRBV5-1 and TRBJ2-3; 13 bases line up with TRBD2. The CDR3 runs 14 residues. V lost 4 bases and J lost 6; bases outside the gene matches: 2. In germline, CDR1 is SGHRS, CDR2 YFSETQ. CDR3 sequence reads: CASSQTSGGDTQYF. DNA for the CDR3: TGCGCCAGCAGCCAGACTAGCGGGGGGGATACGCAGTATTTT.

The chain links TRBV7-9 to TRBJ1-4; D perhaps matches TRBD1 (5 bases). This CDR3 spans 14 amino acids. The V and J ends lost 5 bases and 1 base respectively, with 8 bases between them. Looked up from germline, CDR1 is SEHNR and CDR2 is FQNEAQ (reference sequence). The CDR3 DNA reads as TGTGCCAGCAGCCCAGGGATAACTAATGAAAAACTGTTTTTT. It specifies CASSPGITNEKLFF.